This T cell receptor beta chain was retrieved from a study of blood T cell repertoires in COVID-19. Those who participated ranged in age from roughly 18 to 90 years and resided in under 25 US areas. The CDR3 totals 14 residues. Germline V gives CDR1 SGHVS, CDR2 FNYEAQ. With 5 bases clipped from V and 5 bases from J, the junction kept 6 bases outside the gene matches. Generated by immunoSEQ multiplex PCR, the TCRdb table keeps only in-frame clones and is missing some. Seen here are about 250,000 clones, over 75% observed once, and the top ten hold less than 2%. The chain couples TRBV7-6 to TRBJ2-7, with 10 bases fitting TRBD2. This clonotype originated in a man aged 40-49 years who had recovered from COVID-19. The source material was PBMCs or T cells enriched from blood (not recorded which). Here the CDR3 reads CASSASGSFNEQYF. CDR3 bases: TGTGCCAGCAGCGCTAGCGGGAGTTTTAACGAGCAGTACTTC.